The subject of this entry is one TCR beta chain. Antigen: not known. This sample was taken from a study of cytomegalovirus exposure and HLA in healthy donors. Study-level findings and limits: Based on reports, TCR beta sequences accurately predicted HLA-A and HLA-B alleles for most subjects. As a later analysis showed, several of the most significant clusters appeared to be linked to common viral pathogens.

The germline CDR1 and CDR2 sequences are MGHDK and SYGVNS. The junction had 3 bases not matched to a gene; V was cut back by 3 bases and J by 7 bases. The CDR3 loop spans 15 amino acids. Primers for the PCR totalled 60 Vbeta and 13 Jbeta. The table came from immunoSEQ multiplex PCR; TCRdb's copy has only in-frame clones and leaves some out. The table shows roughly 120,000 clones, with 75% to 85% occurring only once. The sequenced sample was PBMCs. The TCR comes from a man aged 18 to 30 in good health and CMV-seronegative. V gene TRBV25-1 combines with J gene TRBJ2-1; 13 bases agree with TRBD2. This CDR3 reads CASSEGLAGINEQFF. CDR3 nucleotide sequence: TGTGCCAGCAGTGAGGGACTAGCGGGGATAAATGAGCAGTTCTTC.